What follows are 13 T cell receptor beta chains derived from one specimen sequenced in a study of cytomegalovirus exposure and HLA in healthy donors. The repertoire was sequenced with immunoSEQ multiplex PCR; TCRdb's copy has only in-frame clones and lacks some. The sample includes 55,000 to 70,000 clones, 90% to 95% of them seen just once. The sequenced sample was PBMCs. Receptor source: a young woman in good health and CMV-seronegative.

This clone was counted a single time. This chain links TRBV7-2 with TRBJ1-5, with 7 bases fitting TRBD1. J lost 7 bases, V lost 5 bases, and 8 bases had no gene match. This CDR3 has 14 amino acids. The germline V gene has CDR1 SGHTA and CDR2 FQGNSA. The CDR3 nucleotides are TGTGCCAGCAGCATAGGGACAGCGGGGCAGCCCCAGCATTTT. Its translation is CASSIGTAGQPQHF. Full variable domain (missing parts from reference TRBV7-2 and TRBJ1-5): GAGVSQSPSNKVTEKGKDVELRCDPISGHTALYWYRQSLGQGLEFLIYFQGNSAPDKSGLPSDRFSAERTGGSVSTLTIQRTQQEDSAVYLCASSIGTAGQPQHFGDGTRLSIL.

The genes are TRBV7-9 and TRBJ1-5, with D perhaps TRBD1 (5 bases). The germline gives CDR1 SEHNR, CDR2 FQNEAQ (reference sequence). The CDR3 totals 14 residues. V lost 4 bases, J lost 6 bases, and 13 bases lay in between. The CDR3 DNA follows: TGTGCCAGCAGCTCGGCAGGGTTTAGTCAGCCCCAGCATTTT. Translation gives CASSSAGFSQPQHF.

The CDR3 reads CASSLDAEDSMNTEAFF. In DNA form, the CDR3 reads TGTGCCAGCAGCTTGGACGCCGAGGACAGCATGAACACTGAAGCTTTCTTT. J is TRBJ1-1 and V is TRBV21-1; the DNA was not used to check the table's D call, TRBD1. TRBV21-1 is described as a pseudogene. The CDR3 covers 17 residues.

This chain links TRBV27 with TRBJ2-1; 10 nucleotides line up with TRBD1. This CDR3 region has 16 residues. Germline CDR1 and CDR2: MNHEY and SMNVEV (reference sequence). The V gene end was trimmed by 7 bases and the J gene end by 9 bases; junction bases not matched to a gene: 15. This CDR3 is CASNNRDRGVLGEQFF. The DNA of the CDR3 is TGTGCCAGCAACAACCGGGACAGGGGCGTCCTCGGTGAGCAGTTCTTC.

The chain recombines TRBV9 with TRBJ1-2; D is perhaps TRBD1 (5 bases). The V gene lost 3 bases and the J gene lost 5 bases, with 23 bases spanning the gap. This CDR3 region has 17 residues. Germline V gene sequence: CDR1 SGDLS, CDR2 YYNGEE. CDR3 sequence (DNA): TGTGCCAGCAGCGGGGGACGGGGAGGATCTACTTTTTATGGCTACACCTTC. It specifies CASSGGRGGSTFYGYTF.

The V and J genes are TRBV30 and TRBJ2-7; possibly TRBD2 for D (5 bases). The V end was cut by 2 bases, the J end by 12 bases, with 17 bases between. The CDR3 contains 12 residues. The V gene's germline CDR1 is GTSNPN and CDR2 SVGIG (reference sequence). The CDR3 spells CAWSPSGVGRYF. CDR3 DNA sequence: TGTGCCTGGAGTCCCTCCGGGGTGGGTCGGTACTTC.

This chain uses TRBV27 with TRBJ2-7; 7 bases map to TRBD2. The ends lost 3 bases at V and 4 bases at J; junction bases unmatched: 6. CDR1 MNHEY and CDR2 SMNVEV come from the germline V gene (reference sequence). The CDR3 contains 14 residues. The CDR3 spells CASSFREADYEQYF. The DNA of the CDR3 is TGTGCCAGCAGTTTCCGGGAGGCCGATTACGAGCAGTACTTC.

V gene TRBV9 combines with J gene TRBJ2-1; TRBD2 agrees at 7 bases. Unmatched junction bases numbered 10, after V lost 2 bases and J lost 8 bases. Looked up from germline, CDR1 is SGDLS and CDR2 is YYNGEE. CDR3 length equals 15 residues. CDR3 coding DNA: TGTGCCAGCAGCGTGAAGCGGGATGGTGTCTATGAGCAGTTCTTC. It yields the protein CASSVKRDGVYEQFF.

This chain joins TRBV27 and TRBJ2-1; 14 positions match TRBD2. Germline V lookup: CDR1 MNHEY, CDR2 SMNVEV (reference sequence). This CDR3 is 15 amino acids long. J lost 10 bases, V lost 4 bases, and 6 bases had no gene match. The DNA for the CDR3 is TGTGCCAGCAGTTCGGGACTAGCGGGAGAGGGGGAGCAGTTCTTC. Translation gives CASSSGLAGEGEQFF.

The chain employs TRBV5-1 and TRBJ2-5, with D perhaps TRBD2 (5 bases). This CDR3 region has 13 residues. The germline gives CDR1 SGHRS, CDR2 YFSETQ. The V end lost 3 bases, the J end lost 2 bases, and 8 bases lay between the germline ends. CDR3 sequence (DNA): TGCGCCAGCAGCTCCCGGACTCAAGAGACCCAGTACTTC. It encodes CASSSRTQETQYF. The whole variable domain, filled in from reference TRBV5-1 and TRBJ2-5, reads KAGVTQTPRYLIKTRGQQVTLSCSPISGHRSVSWYQQTPGQGLQFLFEYFSETQRNKGNFPGRFSGRQFSNSRSEMNVSTLELGDSALYLCASSSRTQETQYFGPGTRLLVL.

This clone was observed a single time. J is TRBJ2-5 and V is TRBV9; D perhaps matches TRBD1 (6 bases). This CDR3 has 15 residues. In germline, CDR1 is SGDLS, CDR2 YYNGEE. The V gene lost 1 base and the J gene lost 2 bases, with 12 bases spanning the gap. The CDR3 DNA reads as TGTGCCAGCAGCGTATTAACAGGGAGACAAGAGACCCAGTACTTC. It codes for CASSVLTGRQETQYF.

The chain links TRBV19 to TRBJ2-1; perhaps TRBD1 as D (6 bases). This CDR3 has 11 residues. Trimming took off 9 bases at V and 10 bases at J, with 13 bases between the two ends. Germline V gene lookup returns CDR1 LNHDA and CDR2 SQIVND (reference sequence). The CDR3 is CASSGAREQFF. In DNA, the CDR3 is TGTGCCAGCTCAGGGGCCCGAGAGCAGTTCTTC.

The chain employs TRBV5-1 and TRBJ2-7; 7 bases map to TRBD1. With 1 base clipped from V and 2 bases from J, the junction kept 9 bases outside the gene matches. This CDR3 has 16 residues. Germline V lookup: CDR1 SGHRS, CDR2 YFSETQ. CDR3 sequence (DNA): TGCGCCAGCAGCTTGACCCCCAGGGGGATTACCTACGAGCAGTACTTC. Translation gives CASSLTPRGITYEQYF.